The T cell receptor beta chain under discussion was sequenced for a study of CD8+ T cells in alopecia areata. As for the study in general: Patients received oral tofacitinib, 5 to 10 mg twice daily, for moderate-to-severe alopecia areata. Study results and caveats: Scalp sequencing also captures normal skin's resident alphabeta T cells.

RNA extraction was followed by reverse transcription into cDNA, which acted as the sequencing template. The assay was immunoSEQ multiplex PCR, and TCRdb's table has in-frame clones only and misses some. Here the sample spans fewer than 110,000 clones, roughly 56% being singletons. This CDR3 contains 14 residues. CDR1 is MNHEY and CDR2 is SVGAGI in the germline V gene. The V and J ends lost 6 bases and 3 bases, in that order; junction bases with no gene match: 5. Treatment given: oral pan-JAK inhibitor, 5-10 mg twice daily. This clone was counted only a few times. The target antigen is unknown. Sample: CD8+ T cells sorted from blood, taken between weeks 55 and 65, from a patient treated with tofacitinib. This TCR came from a human donor with alopecia areata. V is TRBV6-5 and J is TRBJ2-1; 7 nucleotides match TRBD2. Written as DNA, the CDR3 is TGTGCCAGCAGCCCCGGACTAGGCTACAATGAGCAGTTCTTC. Its protein product is CASSPGLGYNEQFF.